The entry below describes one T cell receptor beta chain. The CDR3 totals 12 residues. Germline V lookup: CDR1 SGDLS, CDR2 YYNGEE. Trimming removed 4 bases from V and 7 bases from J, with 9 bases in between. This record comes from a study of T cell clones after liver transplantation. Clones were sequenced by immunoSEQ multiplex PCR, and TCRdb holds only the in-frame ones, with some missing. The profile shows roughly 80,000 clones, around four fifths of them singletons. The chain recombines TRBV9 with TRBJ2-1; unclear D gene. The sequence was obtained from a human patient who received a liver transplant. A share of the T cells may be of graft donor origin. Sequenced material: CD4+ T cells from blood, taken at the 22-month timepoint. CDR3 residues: CASSLTENEQFF. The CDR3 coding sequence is TGTGCCAGCAGCTTGACCGAGAATGAGCAGTTCTTC.